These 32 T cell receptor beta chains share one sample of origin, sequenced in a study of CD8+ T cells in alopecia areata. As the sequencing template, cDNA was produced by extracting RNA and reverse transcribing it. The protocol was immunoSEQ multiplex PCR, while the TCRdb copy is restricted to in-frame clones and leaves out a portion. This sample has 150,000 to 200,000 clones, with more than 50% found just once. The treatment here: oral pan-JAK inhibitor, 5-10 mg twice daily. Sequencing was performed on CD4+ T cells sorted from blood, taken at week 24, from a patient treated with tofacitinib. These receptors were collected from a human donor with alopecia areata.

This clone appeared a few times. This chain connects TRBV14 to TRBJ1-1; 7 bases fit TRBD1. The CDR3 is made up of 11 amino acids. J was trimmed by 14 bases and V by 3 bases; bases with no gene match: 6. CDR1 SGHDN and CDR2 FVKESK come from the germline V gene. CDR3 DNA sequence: TGTGCCAGCAGCCATGGACAGGTTGAGTTCTTT. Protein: CASSHGQVEFF.

This CDR3 reads CASGQGPTGELFF. The CDR3 bases are TGTGCCAGCGGACAGGGTCCCACCGGGGAGCTGTTTTTT. The chain recombines TRBV6-6 with TRBJ2-2; 8 nucleotides align to TRBD1. The CDR3 has 13 amino acids. Germline V gene lookup returns CDR1 MNHNY and CDR2 SVGAGI (reference sequence). Unmatched junction bases numbered 3, after V lost 8 bases and J lost 4 bases.

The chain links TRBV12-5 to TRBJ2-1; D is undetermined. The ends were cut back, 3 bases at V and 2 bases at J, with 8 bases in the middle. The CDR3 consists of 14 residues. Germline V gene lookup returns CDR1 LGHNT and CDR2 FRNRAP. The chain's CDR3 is CASGFGIAYNEQFF. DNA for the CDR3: TGTGCTAGTGGTTTTGGGATCGCCTACAATGAGCAGTTCTTC.

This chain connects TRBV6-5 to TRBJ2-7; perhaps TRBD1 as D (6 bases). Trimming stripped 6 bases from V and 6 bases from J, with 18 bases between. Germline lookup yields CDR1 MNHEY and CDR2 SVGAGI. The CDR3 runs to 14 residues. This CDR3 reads CASSRQVKGGEQYF. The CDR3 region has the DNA TGTGCCAGCAGCCGACAGGTTAAAGGGGGCGAGCAGTACTTC.

DNA of the CDR3: TGTGCCAGCACGTCAGGGTTCGGGTACACGCAGTATTTT. Translation: CASTSGFGYTQYF. The V gene is TRBV27, the J gene TRBJ2-3; TRBD1 might be the D (5 bases). CDR1 and CDR2 (germline): MNHEY, SMNVEV (reference sequence). Trimming took 7 bases from V and 9 from J, leaving 17 bases between them. The CDR3 length is 13 residues.

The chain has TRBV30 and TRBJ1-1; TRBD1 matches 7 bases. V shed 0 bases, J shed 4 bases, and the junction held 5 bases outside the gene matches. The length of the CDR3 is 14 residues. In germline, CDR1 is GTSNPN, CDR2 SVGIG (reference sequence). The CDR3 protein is CAWSVEGGLTEAFF. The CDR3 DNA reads TGTGCCTGGAGTGTAGAAGGGGGCCTCACTGAAGCTTTCTTT.

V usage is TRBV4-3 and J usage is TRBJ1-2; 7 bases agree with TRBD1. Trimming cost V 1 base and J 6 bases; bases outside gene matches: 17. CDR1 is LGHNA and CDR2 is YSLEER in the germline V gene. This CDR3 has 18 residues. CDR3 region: CASSQGFLDRVGFNGYTF. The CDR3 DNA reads TGCGCCAGCAGCCAAGGTTTCCTTGACAGGGTCGGTTTCAATGGCTACACCTTC.

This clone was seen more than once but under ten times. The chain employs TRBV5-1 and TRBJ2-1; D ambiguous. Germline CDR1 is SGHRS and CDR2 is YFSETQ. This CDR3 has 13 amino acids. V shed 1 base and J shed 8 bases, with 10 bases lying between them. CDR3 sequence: CASSLISEDEQFF. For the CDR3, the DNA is TGCGCCAGCAGCTTGATAAGCGAGGATGAGCAGTTCTTC.

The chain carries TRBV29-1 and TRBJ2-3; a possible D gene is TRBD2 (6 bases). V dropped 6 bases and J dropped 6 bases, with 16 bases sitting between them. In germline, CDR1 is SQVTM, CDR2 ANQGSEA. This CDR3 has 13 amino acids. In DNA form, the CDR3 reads TGCAGCGTGGTCCAGGGCAGCGGGGATACGCAGTATTTT. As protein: CSVVQGSGDTQYF.

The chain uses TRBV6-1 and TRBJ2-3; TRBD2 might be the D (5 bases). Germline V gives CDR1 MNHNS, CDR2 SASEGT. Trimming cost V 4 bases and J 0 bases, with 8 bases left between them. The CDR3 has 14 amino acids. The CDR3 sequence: CASSARTSTDTQYF. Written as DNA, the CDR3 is TGTGCCAGCAGTGCGAGGACTAGCACAGATACGCAGTATTTT.

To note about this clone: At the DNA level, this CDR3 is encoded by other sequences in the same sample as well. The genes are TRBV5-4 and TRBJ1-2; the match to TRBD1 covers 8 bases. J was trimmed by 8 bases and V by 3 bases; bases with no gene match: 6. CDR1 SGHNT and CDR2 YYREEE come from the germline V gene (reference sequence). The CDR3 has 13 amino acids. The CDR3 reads CASSWGTGGGYTF. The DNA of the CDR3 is TGTGCCAGCAGCTGGGGTACAGGGGGAGGCTACACCTTC.

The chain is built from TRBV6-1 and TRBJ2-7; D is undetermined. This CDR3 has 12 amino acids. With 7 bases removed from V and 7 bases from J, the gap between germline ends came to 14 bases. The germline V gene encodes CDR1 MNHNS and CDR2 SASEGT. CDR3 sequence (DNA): TGTGCCAGCAATACCCCCGCCTGGGAGCAGTACTTC. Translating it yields CASNTPAWEQYF.

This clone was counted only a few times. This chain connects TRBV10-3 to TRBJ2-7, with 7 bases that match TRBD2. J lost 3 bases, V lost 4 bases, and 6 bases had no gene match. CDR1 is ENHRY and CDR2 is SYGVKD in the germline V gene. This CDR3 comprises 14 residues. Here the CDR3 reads CAISGASGIYEQYF. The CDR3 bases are TGTGCCATCAGTGGGGCTAGCGGCATCTACGAGCAGTACTTC.

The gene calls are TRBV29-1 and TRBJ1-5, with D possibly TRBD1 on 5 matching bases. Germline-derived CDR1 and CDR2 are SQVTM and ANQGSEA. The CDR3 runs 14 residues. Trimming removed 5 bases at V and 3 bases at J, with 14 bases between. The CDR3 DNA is TGCAGCGTTAGTGACAGTGCTTACAATCAGCCCCAGCATTTT. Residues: CSVSDSAYNQPQHF.

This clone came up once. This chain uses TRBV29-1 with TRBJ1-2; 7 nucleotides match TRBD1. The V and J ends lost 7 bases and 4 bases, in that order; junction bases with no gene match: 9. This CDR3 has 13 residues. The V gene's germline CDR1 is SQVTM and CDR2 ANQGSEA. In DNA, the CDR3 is TGCAGCGCCGGGTCAGGGGGTATCTATGGCTACACCTTC. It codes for CSAGSGGIYGYTF.

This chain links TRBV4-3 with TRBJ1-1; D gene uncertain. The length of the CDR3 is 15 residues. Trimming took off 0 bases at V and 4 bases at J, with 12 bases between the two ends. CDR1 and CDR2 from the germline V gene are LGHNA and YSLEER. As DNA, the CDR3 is TGCGCCAGCAGCCAAGAAGGCATGGGGAGCACTGAAGCTTTCTTT. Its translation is CASSQEGMGSTEAFF.

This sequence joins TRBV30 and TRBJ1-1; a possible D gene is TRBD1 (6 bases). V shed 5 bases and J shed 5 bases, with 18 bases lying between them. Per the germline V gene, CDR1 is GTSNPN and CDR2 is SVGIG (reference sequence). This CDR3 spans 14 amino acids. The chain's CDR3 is CAWVASQGRTEAFF. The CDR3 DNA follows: TGTGCCTGGGTCGCTTCTCAGGGGAGGACTGAAGCTTTCTTT.

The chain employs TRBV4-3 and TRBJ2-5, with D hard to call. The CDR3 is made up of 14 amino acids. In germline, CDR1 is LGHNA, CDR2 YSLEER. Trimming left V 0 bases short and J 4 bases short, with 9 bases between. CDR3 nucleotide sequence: TGCGCCAGCAGCCAAGATTCCGCAACAGAGACCCAGTACTTC. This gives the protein CASSQDSATETQYF.

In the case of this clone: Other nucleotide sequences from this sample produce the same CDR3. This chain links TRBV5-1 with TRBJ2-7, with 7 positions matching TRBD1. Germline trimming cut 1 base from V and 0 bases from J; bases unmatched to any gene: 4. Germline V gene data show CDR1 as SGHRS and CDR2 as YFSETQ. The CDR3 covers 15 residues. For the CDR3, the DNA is TGCGCCAGCAGCTTGCTAGGGACAGCCTCCTACGAGCAGTACTTC. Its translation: CASSLLGTASYEQYF. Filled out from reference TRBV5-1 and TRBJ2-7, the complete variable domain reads KAGVTQTPRYLIKTRGQQVTLSCSPISGHRSVSWYQQTPGQGLQFLFEYFSETQRNKGNFPGRFSGRQFSNSRSEMNVSTLELGDSALYLCASSLLGTASYEQYFGPGTRLTVT.

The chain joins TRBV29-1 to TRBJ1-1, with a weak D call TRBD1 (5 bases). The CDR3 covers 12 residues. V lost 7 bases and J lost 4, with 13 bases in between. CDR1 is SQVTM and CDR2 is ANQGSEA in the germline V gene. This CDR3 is CSAKLQGTEAFF. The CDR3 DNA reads TGCAGCGCAAAACTCCAGGGCACTGAAGCTTTCTTT.

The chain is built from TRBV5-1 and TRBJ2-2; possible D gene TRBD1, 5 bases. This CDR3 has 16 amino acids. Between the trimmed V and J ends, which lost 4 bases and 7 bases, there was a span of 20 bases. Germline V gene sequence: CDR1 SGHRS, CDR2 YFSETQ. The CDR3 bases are TGCGCCAGCAGCATGACAGTCCGAAAGTTGAACGGGGAGCTGTTTTTT. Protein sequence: CASSMTVRKLNGELFF.

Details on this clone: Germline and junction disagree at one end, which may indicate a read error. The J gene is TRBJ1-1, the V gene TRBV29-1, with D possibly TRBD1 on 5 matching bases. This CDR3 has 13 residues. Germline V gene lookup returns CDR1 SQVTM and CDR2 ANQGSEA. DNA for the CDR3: TGCAGCGTGGAAGGACAAGTAAACACTGAAGCTTTCTTT. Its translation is CSVEGQVNTEAFF.

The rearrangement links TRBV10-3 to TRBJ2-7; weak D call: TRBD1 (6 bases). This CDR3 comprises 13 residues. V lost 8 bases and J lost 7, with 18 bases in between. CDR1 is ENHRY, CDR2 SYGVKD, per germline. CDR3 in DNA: TGTGCCATCTCTAGACAGGTTGGGGATGAGCAGTACTTC. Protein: CAISRQVGDEQYF.

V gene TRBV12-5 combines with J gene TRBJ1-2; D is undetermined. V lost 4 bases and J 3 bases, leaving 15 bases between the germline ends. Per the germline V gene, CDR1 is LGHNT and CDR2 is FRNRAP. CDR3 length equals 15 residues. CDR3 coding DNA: TGTGCTAGTGGTTCATTAAATTCGGGAGACTATGGCTACACCTTC. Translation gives CASGSLNSGDYGYTF.

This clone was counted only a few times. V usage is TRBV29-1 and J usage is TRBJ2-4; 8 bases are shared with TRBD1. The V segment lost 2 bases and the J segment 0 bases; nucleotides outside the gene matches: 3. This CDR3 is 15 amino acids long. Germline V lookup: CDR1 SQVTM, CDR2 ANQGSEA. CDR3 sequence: CSVETGGLAKNIQYF. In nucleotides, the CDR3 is TGCAGCGTTGAAACAGGGGGATTAGCCAAAAACATTCAGTACTTC.

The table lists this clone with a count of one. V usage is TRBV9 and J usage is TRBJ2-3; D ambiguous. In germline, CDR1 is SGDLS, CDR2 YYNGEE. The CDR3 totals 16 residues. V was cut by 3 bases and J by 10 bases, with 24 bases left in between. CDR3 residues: CASSDWSLARPEAQYF. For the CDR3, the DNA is TGTGCCAGCAGCGATTGGTCCCTCGCCAGGCCTGAGGCGCAGTATTTT.

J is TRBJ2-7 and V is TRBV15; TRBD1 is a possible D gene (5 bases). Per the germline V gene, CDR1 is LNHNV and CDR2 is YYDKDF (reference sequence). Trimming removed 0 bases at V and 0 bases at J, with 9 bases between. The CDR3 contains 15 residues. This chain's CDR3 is CATSREDTDSYEQYF. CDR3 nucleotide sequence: TGTGCCACCAGCAGAGAGGACACTGACTCCTACGAGCAGTACTTC. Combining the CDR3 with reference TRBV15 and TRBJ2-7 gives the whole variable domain DAMVIQNPRYQVTQFGKPVTLSCSQTLNHNVMYWYQQKSSQAPKLLFHYYDKDFNNEADTPDNFQSRRPNTSFCFLDIRSPGLGDTAMYLCATSREDTDSYEQYFGPGTRLTVT.

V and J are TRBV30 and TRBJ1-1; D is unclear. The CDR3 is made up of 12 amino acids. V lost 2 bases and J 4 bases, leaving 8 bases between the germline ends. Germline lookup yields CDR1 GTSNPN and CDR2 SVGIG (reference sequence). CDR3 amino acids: CAWSPVATEAFF. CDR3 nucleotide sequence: TGTGCCTGGAGTCCGGTAGCCACTGAAGCTTTCTTT. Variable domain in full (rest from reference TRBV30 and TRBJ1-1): SQTIHQWPATLVQPVGSPLSLECTVEGTSNPNLYWYRQAAGRGLQLLFYSVGIGQISSEVPQNLSASRPQDRQFILSSKKLLLSDSGFYLCAWSPVATEAFFGQGTRLTVV.

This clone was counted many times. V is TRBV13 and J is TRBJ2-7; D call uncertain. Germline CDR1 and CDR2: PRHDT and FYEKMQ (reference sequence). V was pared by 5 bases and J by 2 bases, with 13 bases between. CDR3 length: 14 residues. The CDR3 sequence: CASSPQAAAYEQYF. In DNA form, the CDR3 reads TGTGCCAGCAGCCCCCAGGCGGCGGCCTACGAGCAGTACTTC.

DNA for the CDR3: TGCAGCGTCACCAAGGGCCCCAATGAGCAGTTCTTC. It is translated as CSVTKGPNEQFF. This rearrangement joins TRBV29-1 to TRBJ2-1; D is uncertain. CDR3 length: 12 residues. V lost 6 bases and J 6 bases, leaving 12 bases between the germline ends. Germline V gene data show CDR1 as SQVTM and CDR2 as ANQGSEA.

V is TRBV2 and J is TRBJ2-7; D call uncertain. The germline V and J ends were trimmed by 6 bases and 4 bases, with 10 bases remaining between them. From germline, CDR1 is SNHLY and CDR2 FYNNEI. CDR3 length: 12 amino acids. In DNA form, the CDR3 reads TGTGCCAGCAGCCCCCTCGGGTACGAGCAGTACTTC. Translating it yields CASSPLGYEQYF.

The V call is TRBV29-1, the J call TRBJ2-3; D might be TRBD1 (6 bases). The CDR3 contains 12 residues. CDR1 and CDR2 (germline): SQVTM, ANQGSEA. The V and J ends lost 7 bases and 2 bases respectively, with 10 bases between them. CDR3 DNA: TGCAGCGGTGGGGGCTACACAGATACGCAGTATTTT. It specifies CSGGGYTDTQYF.